This TCR beta chain is drawn from a study of T cell responses to AZD1222 COVID-19 vaccine. The CDR3 has 17 residues. Trimming stripped 1 base from V and 5 bases from J, with 17 bases between. In germline, CDR1 is LNHNV, CDR2 YYDKDF (reference sequence). As regards this clone: Antigen unknown.

Study-wide results and limits: Spike was spanned by vaccine-associated CD4 TCRs, which were dominant at 160-218 and 743-854.

Using immunoSEQ multiplex PCR, the repertoire was profiled, and TCRdb retains in-frame clones only, with some absent. The data contain more than 85,000 clones, about 90% of them seen just once; the ten biggest clones take up 7.5%. The sequence came from an adult in good health. The material sequenced was peripheral blood, taken on day 0 of AZD1222 vaccination. The chain is built from TRBV15 and TRBJ1-4; a possible D gene is TRBD1 (5 bases). DNA of the CDR3: TGTGCCACCAGCAGAGTCAGGGAGTCCCGGGGAAATGAAAAACTGTTTTTT. Protein: CATSRVRESRGNEKLFF.